The next 24 T cell receptor beta chains were all read from a single sample in a study of shared clonotypes between healthy human individuals. Generated by immunoSEQ multiplex PCR, the TCRdb table keeps only in-frame clones and is missing some. The repertoire holds 180,000 or so clones, with approximately 95% as singletons. Specimen: naive CD4+ T cells sorted from blood. As for subset: CD45RA+ positively selected. These receptors were obtained from a woman in her thirties in good health.

J is TRBJ2-7 and V is TRBV6-1, with TRBD1 matching 8 bases. V gave up 6 bases and J gave up 1 base; unmatched junction bases: 5. The CDR3 is 14 amino acids. CDR1 is MNHNS and CDR2 is SASEGT in the germline V gene. The CDR3 sequence is CASSQDRVSYEQYF. The CDR3 DNA is TGTGCCAGCAGCCAGGACAGGGTGTCCTACGAGCAGTACTTC.

The chain recombines TRBV6-6 with TRBJ1-2; tentatively, D is TRBD1 (5 bases). The germline CDR1 and CDR2 sequences are MNHNY and SVGAGI (reference sequence). The CDR3 spans 11 residues. The V and J ends lost 6 bases and 4 bases respectively, with 6 bases between them. CDR3 nucleotides: TGTGCCAGCAGCGACAGCTATGGCTACACCTTC. Amino acid sequence: CASSDSYGYTF.

This chain joins TRBV5-1 and TRBJ2-3, with D perhaps TRBD2 (6 bases). The V and J ends lost 4 bases and 3 bases respectively, with 15 bases between them. Germline CDR1 SGHRS, CDR2 YFSETQ. This CDR3 spans 15 amino acids. CDR3 nucleotide sequence: TGCGCCAGCAGCCCGAATACGGGAGAAACAGATACGCAGTATTTT. As protein: CASSPNTGETDTQYF.

This rearrangement joins TRBV7-9 to TRBJ1-1, with D tentatively TRBD1 (6 bases). The germline CDR1 and CDR2 sequences are SEHNR and FQNEAQ (reference sequence). V was shortened by 5 bases and J by 0 bases, with 13 bases between the two germline ends. The CDR3 has 15 residues. This CDR3 reads CASSGLGQVNTEAFF. The CDR3 coding sequence is TGTGCCAGCAGCGGACTGGGACAAGTGAACACTGAAGCTTTCTTT.

The V and J genes are TRBV6-5 and TRBJ1-1, with TRBD1 as a possible D gene (5 bases). The V gene's germline CDR1 is MNHEY and CDR2 SVGAGI. CDR3 size: 14 residues. Trimming left V 5 bases short and J 2 bases short, with 12 bases between. The CDR3 sequence is CASSTSQVNTEAFF. The CDR3 DNA sequence: TGTGCCAGCAGTACATCACAGGTTAACACTGAAGCTTTCTTT.

This chain joins TRBV2 and TRBJ1-2; D gene ambiguous. From germline, CDR1 is SNHLY and CDR2 FYNNEI. V was clipped by 6 bases and J by 5 bases, with 13 bases between them. The CDR3 loop spans 13 amino acids. The CDR3 region is CASRGHYAYGYTF. The DNA for the CDR3 is TGTGCCAGCAGGGGCCACTACGCGTATGGCTACACCTTC. The variable domain in full, completed from reference TRBV2 and TRBJ1-2, reads EPEVTQTPSHQVTQMGQEVILRCVPISNHLYFYWYRQILGQKVEFLVSFYNNEISEKSEIFDDQFSVERPDGSNFTLKIRSTKLEDSAMYFCASRGHYAYGYTFGSGTRLTVV.

The gene calls are TRBV28 and TRBJ2-1; D gene unclear. The V end was cut by 3 bases, the J end by 0 bases, with 12 bases between. The CDR3 totals 16 residues. Germline CDR1 reads MDHEN; CDR2 reads SYDVKM. As DNA, the CDR3 is TGTGCCAGCAGTTTGGCTGGTCTTAGCTCCTACAATGAGCAGTTCTTC. It encodes CASSLAGLSSYNEQFF. Variable domain in full (rest from reference TRBV28 and TRBJ2-1): DVKVTQSSRYLVKRTGEKVFLECVQDMDHENMFWYRQDPGLGLRLIYFSYDVKMKEKGDIPEGYSVSREKKERFSLILESASTNQTSMYLCASSLAGLSSYNEQFFGPGTRLTVL.

The gene calls are TRBV9 and TRBJ2-5; possibly TRBD1 for D (6 bases). Trimming removed 1 base at V and 1 base at J, with 20 bases between. The CDR3 is 18 amino acids. CDR1 SGDLS and CDR2 YYNGEE come from the germline V gene. DNA of the CDR3: TGTGCCAGCAGCGTAATGAAGAAGGGGGTACCACTCCAAGAGACCCAGTACTTC. It specifies CASSVMKKGVPLQETQYF.

The chain combines TRBV9 with TRBJ1-3, with D tentatively TRBD1 (6 bases). Germline CDR1 is SGDLS and CDR2 is YYNGEE. The V end was cut by 0 bases, the J end by 0 bases, with 13 bases between. The CDR3 spans 17 residues. The chain's CDR3 is CASSVAAGANSGNTIYF. In DNA form, the CDR3 reads TGTGCCAGCAGCGTAGCTGCAGGGGCGAACTCTGGAAACACCATATATTTT.

The chain recombines TRBV19 with TRBJ2-1, with D perhaps assigned TRBD1 or TRBD2 (5 bases each). Germline V gives CDR1 LNHDA, CDR2 SQIVND (reference sequence). The CDR3 sequence is 15 residues long. Trimming took 5 bases from V and 4 from J, leaving 15 bases between them. Written as DNA, the CDR3 is TGTGCCAGTAGTTCCCAGAGGGGCGCTTACAATGAGCAGTTCTTC. Encoded protein: CASSSQRGAYNEQFF. The entire variable domain, with the rest obtained from reference TRBV19 and TRBJ2-1, is as follows: DGGITQSPKYLFRKEGQNVTLSCEQNLNHDAMYWYRQDPGQGLRLIYYSQIVNDFQKGDIAEGYSVSREKKESFPLTVTSAQKNPTAFYLCASSSQRGAYNEQFFGPGTRLTVL.

The chain links TRBV27 to TRBJ1-1; D remains ambiguous. Germline CDR1 reads MNHEY; CDR2 reads SMNVEV (reference sequence). Trimming stripped 8 bases from V and 7 bases from J, with 20 bases between. CDR3 length: 14 residues. CDR3 sequence (DNA): TGTGCCAGCTCCACAAGGGAGATCATTAATGAAGCTTTCTTT. It yields the protein CASSTREIINEAFF.

The chain links TRBV10-3 to TRBJ2-5; 8 positions match TRBD1. Looked up from germline, CDR1 is ENHRY and CDR2 is SYGVKD. The CDR3 covers 12 residues. With V trimmed by 11 bases and J by 8 bases, 10 bases remained unmatched. The CDR3 DNA sequence: TGTGCCGGCCGGGGACAGGACAGAACCCAGTACTTC. It yields the protein CAGRGQDRTQYF.

The chain has TRBV9 and TRBJ1-5, with 7 bases fitting TRBD1. This CDR3 is 16 amino acids long. The ends lost 0 bases at V and 4 bases at J; junction bases unmatched: 7. Germline V lookup: CDR1 SGDLS, CDR2 YYNGEE. The CDR3 region has the DNA TGTGCCAGCAGCGTAGAGGCGGCAGGGGGGAATCAGCCCCAGCATTTT. Translation gives CASSVEAAGGNQPQHF. Together with reference TRBV9 and TRBJ1-5, the CDR3 gives the full variable domain: DSGVTQTPKHLITATGQRVTLRCSPRSGDLSVYWYQQSLDQGLQFLIQYYNGEERAKGNILERFSAQQFPDLHSELNLSSLELGDSALYFCASSVEAAGGNQPQHFGDGTRLSIL.

The chain employs TRBV7-9 and TRBJ2-5; D gene ambiguous. The DNA end is more similar to TRBJ2-7, so the J call may be wrong. CDR3 length equals 12 residues. Germline V gene lookup returns CDR1 SEHNR and CDR2 FQNEAQ (reference sequence). In DNA, the CDR3 is TGTGCCAGCAGCGGCACCGGGTACGAGCAGTACTTC. Protein product: CASSGTGYEQYF.

The genes are TRBV28 and TRBJ2-7; 8 bases align to TRBD2. The V and J ends lost 7 bases and 1 base, in that order; junction bases with no gene match: 12. The CDR3 is made up of 16 amino acids. In germline, CDR1 is MDHEN, CDR2 SYDVKM. The CDR3 spells CASISSVGGRSYEQYF. The CDR3 DNA reads as TGTGCCAGCATTTCTTCAGTGGGCGGGAGGTCCTACGAGCAGTACTTC. The full variable domain, with the rest looked up from reference TRBV28 and TRBJ2-7, is DVKVTQSSRYLVKRTGEKVFLECVQDMDHENMFWYRQDPGLGLRLIYFSYDVKMKEKGDIPEGYSVSREKKERFSLILESASTNQTSMYLCASISSVGGRSYEQYFGPGTRLTVT.

The rearrangement joins TRBV18 to TRBJ2-5; TRBD1 matches 10 bases. The DNA end is a closer match to TRBJ2-7, so the J assignment may be wrong. This CDR3 has 14 amino acids. Germline CDR1 is KGHSH and CDR2 is LQKENI. The CDR3 DNA reads as TGTGCCAGCTCACCCTGGGACAGGGGCCACGAGCAGTACTTC. Amino acids: CASSPWDRGHEQYF.

The chain employs TRBV2 and TRBJ1-1, with D unresolved. The CDR3 covers 14 residues. The germline CDR1 and CDR2 sequences are SNHLY and FYNNEI. Trimming took off 7 bases at V and 1 base at J, with 13 bases between the two ends. The CDR3 here is CASTKREGNTEAFF. The CDR3 bases are TGTGCCAGCACCAAGAGGGAGGGGAACACTGAAGCTTTCTTT.

Written as DNA, the CDR3 is TGTGCCAGCTCCCGTCCGACTAGCGGGAGTTCGACAGATACGCAGTATTTT. Residues: CASSRPTSGSSTDTQYF. The chain links TRBV18 to TRBJ2-3; TRBD2 aligns across 12 bases. The germline CDR1 and CDR2 sequences are KGHSH and LQKENI. V trimming: 6 bases; J trimming: 3 bases; junction bases outside the gene matches: 10. The CDR3 has 17 residues.

The chain carries TRBV5-4 and TRBJ2-1; D gene uncertain. Per germline, CDR1 SGHNT and CDR2 YYREEE (reference sequence). The CDR3 extends over 14 amino acids. V was pared by 4 bases and J by 2 bases, with 10 bases between. The chain's CDR3 is CASSREFPYNEQFF. Written as DNA, the CDR3 is TGTGCCAGCAGCCGAGAATTCCCCTACAATGAGCAGTTCTTC.

The chain combines TRBV4-1 with TRBJ1-2, with 7 positions matching TRBD1. J was trimmed by 4 bases and V by 4 bases; bases with no gene match: 12. Germline values: CDR1 MGHRA, CDR2 YSYEKL. The CDR3 length is 16 residues. The CDR3 here is CASSPDGTVKSYGYTF. The CDR3 coding sequence is TGCGCCAGCAGCCCTGACGGGACAGTGAAATCCTATGGCTACACCTTC.

The chain employs TRBV10-2 and TRBJ1-3; D unclear. Germline-derived CDR1 and CDR2 are WSHSY and SAAADI. Deletions cut 7 bases from V and 0 bases from J, with 13 bases between. The CDR3 has 15 residues. CDR3 DNA: TGCGCCAGCACCCCAACCCAGCACTCTGGAAACACCATATATTTT. This codes for CASTPTQHSGNTIYF.

The chain is built from TRBV4-2 and TRBJ2-3, with D uncertain. Germline V gene sequence: CDR1 LGHNA, CDR2 YNFKEQ. The CDR3 consists of 15 residues. The V gene lost 1 base and the J gene lost 2 bases, with 10 bases spanning the gap. CDR3 region: CASSQGLYTTDTQYF. In nucleotides, the CDR3 is TGTGCCAGCAGCCAAGGACTGTATACCACAGATACGCAGTATTTT.

This clone showed up just a few times. The rearrangement links TRBV2 to TRBJ2-7; the D is unclear. This CDR3 is built from 14 residues. Germline V lookup: CDR1 SNHLY, CDR2 FYNNEI. Trimming removed 2 bases from V and 2 bases from J, with 10 bases in between. The CDR3 nucleotides read TGTGCCAGCAGTGAACAGCCACCTACCTACGAGCAGTACTTC. Its translation: CASSEQPPTYEQYF.

This clone showed up just once. The chain joins TRBV19 to TRBJ2-5, with 9 bases fitting TRBD1. The last part of the DNA fits TRBJ2-7 better; the J call may be wrong. There are 15 residues in the CDR3. Germline V CDR1 and CDR2: LNHDA, SQIVND (reference sequence). The CDR3 DNA reads as TGTGCCAGTAGTATGTACAGGGGGCAAACCTACGAGCAGTACTTC. Translated: CASSMYRGQTYEQYF.